Following are 5 T cell receptor beta chains from one sample sequenced in a study of cytomegalovirus exposure and HLA in healthy donors. The primer mix had 60 Vbeta and 13 Jbeta primers. TCRdb keeps only in-frame clones here, not all; method: immunoSEQ multiplex PCR. The repertoire has 120,000 or so clones, approximately 82% of them found once; the top ten carry about an eighth. Sequencing input: PBMCs. The source of these receptors is a man aged 25 to 40 in good health and CMV-seropositive.

CDR3 amino acids: CASSGDRLYEQYF. DNA for the CDR3: TGTGCCAGCAGTGGGGACAGGCTCTACGAGCAGTACTTC. The chain combines TRBV6-1 with TRBJ2-7, with TRBD1 matching over 8 bases. Germline trimming cut 4 bases from V and 3 bases from J; bases unmatched to any gene: 2. The germline CDR1 and CDR2 sequences are MNHNS and SASEGT. This CDR3 spans 13 amino acids.

In DNA form, the CDR3 reads TGTGCCAGCAGCTTGGACAGCTCCTACGAGCAGTACTTC. As protein: CASSLDSSYEQYF. This rearrangement joins TRBV7-9 to TRBJ2-7; D is perhaps TRBD1 (6 bases). The CDR3 loop spans 13 amino acids. The V gene's germline CDR1 is SEHNR and CDR2 FQNEAQ (reference sequence). V was pared by 3 bases and J by 0 bases, with 6 bases between.

The rearrangement links TRBV30 to TRBJ2-7; D is undetermined. The CDR3 has 12 amino acids. Trimming removed 1 base at V and 3 bases at J, with 7 bases between. Germline CDR1 GTSNPN, CDR2 SVGIG (reference sequence). CDR3 bases: TGTGCCTGGAGTGGTACTGGCTACGAGCAGTACTTC. Translated, it gives CAWSGTGYEQYF.

The rearrangement links TRBV6-1 to TRBJ1-5, with D possibly being TRBD1 (6 bases). CDR3 length: 15 amino acids. Germline CDR1 MNHNS, CDR2 SASEGT. Trimming stripped 4 bases from V and 5 bases from J, with 15 bases between. CDR3 DNA: TGTGCCAGCAGTGCGGTGACAGGTAACGATCAGCCCCAGCATTTT. This sequence encodes CASSAVTGNDQPQHF.

J is TRBJ1-4 and V is TRBV14; the D gene is possibly TRBD1 (6 bases). The CDR3 has 15 residues. The ends were cut back, 2 bases at V and 5 bases at J, with 12 bases in the middle. Germline assignment: CDR1 SGHDN and CDR2 FVKESK. This chain's CDR3 is CASSQQQGRNEKLFF. CDR3 coding DNA: TGTGCCAGCAGCCAACAACAGGGAAGAAATGAAAAACTGTTTTTT. Based on the CDR3 plus reference TRBV14 and TRBJ1-4, the full variable domain is EAGVTQFPSHSVIEKGQTVTLRCDPISGHDNLYWYRRVMGKEIKFLLHFVKESKQDESGMPNNRFLAERTGGTYSTLKVQPAELEDSGVYFCASSQQQGRNEKLFFGSGTQLSVL.